This is a list of T cell receptor beta chains from one sample in a study of blood T cell repertoires in COVID-19. The assay was immunoSEQ multiplex PCR, and TCRdb's table has in-frame clones only and misses some. Among 72,000 or so clones, about three quarters were seen once, and the ten largest hold 9.2%. Input material: peripheral blood. The receptors derive from a human donor in a cohort sampled during active COVID-19. CDR3s include the opening cysteine and the closing phenylalanine or tryptophan. Fields, in order: D gene, V gene, clone size, J gene, CDR3 protein, CDR3 DNA. The D gene is left open where the match is weak. The listing skips clone size in some rows; elsewhere it reads once, few, many or a size class.

d_gene: NA
v_gene: TRBV6-2/TRBV6-3
abundance: NA
j_gene: TRBJ1-5
CDR3aa: CASSYANSLLQGLPQHF
CDR3nt: TGTGCCAGCAGTTACGCGAACAGTCTTCTACAGGGCCTGCCCCAGCATTTT

d_gene: NA
v_gene: TRBV7-9
abundance: NA
j_gene: TRBJ2-5
CDR3aa: CASSLRLVADETQYF
CDR3nt: TGTGCCAGCAGCTTACGGTTGGTTGCGGATGAGACCCAGTACTTC

d_gene: TRBD1
v_gene: TRBV24-1
abundance: few
j_gene: TRBJ2-1
CDR3aa: CATSDPGTGYYNEQFF
CDR3nt: TGTGCCACCAGTGATCCTGGGACAGGCTACTACAATGAGCAGTTCTTC

d_gene: NA
v_gene: TRBV6-2/TRBV6-3
abundance: NA
j_gene: TRBJ2-1
CDR3aa: CASSYSPPGGLYNEQFF
CDR3nt: TGTGCCAGCAGTTACTCCCCCCCCGGGGGACTCTACAATGAGCAGTTCTTC

d_gene: NA
v_gene: TRBV28
abundance: once
j_gene: TRBJ1-1
CDR3aa: CASSAYRDLNTEAFF
CDR3nt: TGTGCCAGCAGTGCCTACAGGGATCTGAACACTGAAGCTTTCTTT

d_gene: NA
v_gene: TRBV19
abundance: NA
j_gene: TRBJ1-1
CDR3aa: CASSIIWNRDLISRTVNTEAFF
CDR3nt: TGTGCCAGTAGTATAATTTGGAATCGGGACCTGATTTCGAGGACAGTGAACACTGAAGCTTTCTTT

d_gene: NA
v_gene: TRBV6-1
abundance: NA
j_gene: TRBJ1-6
CDR3aa: CASSETVDSPLHF
CDR3nt: TGTGCCAGCAGTGAAACAGTTGATTCACCCCTCCACTTT

d_gene: TRBD2
v_gene: TRBV6-5
abundance: NA
j_gene: TRBJ2-7
CDR3aa: CASSWTSGPYEQYF
CDR3nt: TGTGCCAGCAGTTGGACTAGCGGTCCCTACGAGCAGTACTTC

d_gene: NA
v_gene: TRBV6-5
abundance: NA
j_gene: TRBJ2-2
CDR3aa: CASCGWVHGTGELFF
CDR3nt: TGTGCCAGTTGCGGGTGGGTCCATGGAACCGGGGAGCTGTTTTTT

d_gene: NA
v_gene: TRBV15
abundance: NA
j_gene: TRBJ2-1
CDR3aa: CATSSRTGTTYNEQFF
CDR3nt: TGTGCCACCAGCAGCCGTACCGGGACAACTTACAATGAGCAGTTCTTC

d_gene: TRBD1
v_gene: TRBV5-4
abundance: NA
j_gene: TRBJ1-1
CDR3aa: CAIGDSLRTEAFF
CDR3nt: TGTGCCATCGGGGACAGCCTAAGGACTGAAGCTTTCTTT

d_gene: NA
v_gene: TRBV18
abundance: NA
j_gene: TRBJ2-2
CDR3aa: CASSPQRGTNTGELFF
CDR3nt: TGTGCCAGCTCACCACAGAGAGGCACGAACACCGGGGAGCTGTTTTTT

d_gene: TRBD1
v_gene: TRBV10-3
abundance: NA
j_gene: TRBJ1-3
CDR3aa: CAIAAGQGAPGNTIYF
CDR3nt: TGTGCCATCGCCGCGGGACAGGGGGCGCCTGGAAACACCATATATTTT

d_gene: TRBD1
v_gene: TRBV27
abundance: NA
j_gene: TRBJ2-7
CDR3aa: CASSLGTGLSEQYF
CDR3nt: TGTGCCAGCAGTTTAGGGACAGGTCTAAGCGAGCAGTACTTC

d_gene: TRBD1
v_gene: TRBV18
abundance: NA
j_gene: TRBJ1-1
CDR3aa: CASSLEGTVNTEAFF
CDR3nt: TGTGCCAGCTCACTAGAGGGGACAGTAAACACTGAAGCTTTCTTT

d_gene: NA
v_gene: TRBV2
abundance: NA
j_gene: TRBJ2-1
CDR3aa: CASRASGNEQFF
CDR3nt: TGTGCCAGCAGGGCAAGCGGCAATGAGCAGTTCTTC

d_gene: NA
v_gene: TRBV7-7
abundance: NA
j_gene: TRBJ2-1
CDR3aa: CASSLSLGRGDEQFF
CDR3nt: TGTGCCAGCAGCTTATCCCTCGGGAGAGGCGATGAGCAGTTCTTC

d_gene: TRBD1
v_gene: TRBV7-9
abundance: few
j_gene: TRBJ1-1
CDR3aa: CASRPTGGGTEAFF
CDR3nt: TGTGCCAGCAGACCTACAGGGGGGGGCACTGAAGCTTTCTTT

d_gene: TRBD2
v_gene: TRBV7-6
abundance: NA
j_gene: TRBJ2-2
CDR3aa: CASRPWSGSSTGELFF
CDR3nt: TGTGCCAGCCGCCCGTGGAGCGGGAGTTCCACCGGGGAGCTGTTTTTT

d_gene: NA
v_gene: TRBV15
abundance: NA
j_gene: TRBJ1-2
CDR3aa: CATSRTAREEGYTF
CDR3nt: TGTGCCACCAGCAGGACCGCAAGGGAGGAAGGCTACACCTTC

d_gene: NA
v_gene: TRBV5-1
abundance: NA
j_gene: TRBJ2-1
CDR3aa: CASSQEGLYNEQFF
CDR3nt: TGCGCCAGCAGCCAAGAGGGACTTTACAATGAGCAGTTCTTC

d_gene: TRBD1
v_gene: TRBV19
abundance: NA
j_gene: TRBJ1-1
CDR3aa: CASSGRTGNTEAFF
CDR3nt: TGTGCCAGTAGTGGGAGGACAGGGAACACTGAAGCTTTCTTT

d_gene: NA
v_gene: TRBV19
abundance: NA
j_gene: TRBJ2-5
CDR3aa: CASSMNPRAAWYQETQYF
CDR3nt: TGTGCCAGTAGTATGAATCCTAGAGCGGCATGGTACCAAGAGACCCAGTACTTC

d_gene: NA
v_gene: TRBV7-9
abundance: NA
j_gene: TRBJ1-3
CDR3aa: CASSRGGTGNTIYF
CDR3nt: TGTGCCAGCAGCCGCGGGGGGACCGGAAACACCATATATTTT

d_gene: TRBD2
v_gene: TRBV5-1
abundance: NA
j_gene: TRBJ2-3
CDR3aa: CASSTGGRSTDTQYF
CDR3nt: TGCGCCAGCAGTACCGGGGGGAGGTCGACAGATACGCAGTATTTT

d_gene: TRBD2
v_gene: TRBV29-1
abundance: NA
j_gene: TRBJ2-1
CDR3aa: CSVLGTSGKQFF
CDR3nt: TGCAGCGTTTTAGGGACTAGCGGGAAGCAGTTCTTC

d_gene: TRBD2
v_gene: TRBV5-4
abundance: NA
j_gene: TRBJ2-1
CDR3aa: CASSLYLAGDNEQFF
CDR3nt: TGTGCCAGCAGCTTGTACCTAGCGGGAGACAATGAGCAGTTCTTC

d_gene: NA
v_gene: TRBV9
abundance: NA
j_gene: TRBJ1-1
CDR3aa: CASSVVIPLPGPTGGTEAFF
CDR3nt: TGTGCCAGCAGCGTAGTCATCCCTCTGCCGGGACCCACCGGGGGCACTGAAGCTTTCTTT

d_gene: NA
v_gene: TRBV19
abundance: NA
j_gene: TRBJ1-1
CDR3aa: CASRPNGGNTEAFF
CDR3nt: TGTGCCAGTAGACCCAACGGGGGTAACACTGAAGCTTTCTTT

d_gene: TRBD2
v_gene: TRBV28
abundance: NA
j_gene: TRBJ2-1
CDR3aa: CASKLGTSYNEQFF
CDR3nt: TGTGCCAGCAAACTTGGGACTAGCTACAATGAGCAGTTCTTC

d_gene: NA
v_gene: TRBV13
abundance: once
j_gene: TRBJ2-2
CDR3aa: CASSLEGAGELFF
CDR3nt: TGTGCCAGCAGCTTAGAAGGGGCCGGGGAGCTGTTTTTT

d_gene: TRBD2
v_gene: TRBV10-3
abundance: NA
j_gene: TRBJ2-7
CDR3aa: CATSREGGHLQYF
CDR3nt: TGTGCCACCTCCAGGGAGGGAGGGCATCTGCAGTACTTC

d_gene: NA
v_gene: TRBV7-6
abundance: NA
j_gene: TRBJ2-2
CDR3aa: CASSPSVLPNTGELFF
CDR3nt: TGTGCCAGCAGTCCTTCGGTGCTCCCAAACACCGGGGAGCTGTTTTTT

d_gene: TRBD1
v_gene: TRBV2
abundance: NA
j_gene: TRBJ1-4
CDR3aa: CASRNRGEWNEKLFF
CDR3nt: TGTGCCAGCAGAAACAGGGGAGAATGGAATGAAAAACTGTTTTTT

d_gene: NA
v_gene: TRBV5-1
abundance: NA
j_gene: TRBJ2-2
CDR3aa: CASSLASATGELFF
CDR3nt: TGCGCCAGCAGCTTGGCCAGTGCCACCGGGGAGCTGTTTTTT

d_gene: NA
v_gene: TRBV29-1
abundance: NA
j_gene: TRBJ2-5
CDR3aa: CSALKLEGRETQYF
CDR3nt: TGCAGCGCCTTAAAACTGGAGGGTAGGGAGACCCAGTACTTC

d_gene: NA
v_gene: TRBV13
abundance: NA
j_gene: TRBJ2-7
CDR3aa: CASSLAGSGYYEQYF
CDR3nt: TGTGCCAGCAGCTTAGCGGGATCGGGGTACTACGAGCAGTACTTC

d_gene: NA
v_gene: TRBV6-5
abundance: medium-sized
j_gene: TRBJ1-2
CDR3aa: CASRQGHLYGYTF
CDR3nt: TGTGCCAGCAGGCAGGGACATCTCTATGGCTACACCTTC

d_gene: TRBD2
v_gene: TRBV5-4
abundance: NA
j_gene: TRBJ2-5
CDR3aa: CASSLQGSGSGRATQYF
CDR3nt: TGTGCCAGCAGCTTACAGGGATCGGGAAGCGGGAGGGCGACCCAGTACTTC

d_gene: NA
v_gene: TRBV11-2
abundance: NA
j_gene: TRBJ2-7
CDR3aa: CASSTGGAYYEQYF
CDR3nt: TGTGCCAGCAGCACCGGGGGTGCCTACTACGAGCAGTACTTC